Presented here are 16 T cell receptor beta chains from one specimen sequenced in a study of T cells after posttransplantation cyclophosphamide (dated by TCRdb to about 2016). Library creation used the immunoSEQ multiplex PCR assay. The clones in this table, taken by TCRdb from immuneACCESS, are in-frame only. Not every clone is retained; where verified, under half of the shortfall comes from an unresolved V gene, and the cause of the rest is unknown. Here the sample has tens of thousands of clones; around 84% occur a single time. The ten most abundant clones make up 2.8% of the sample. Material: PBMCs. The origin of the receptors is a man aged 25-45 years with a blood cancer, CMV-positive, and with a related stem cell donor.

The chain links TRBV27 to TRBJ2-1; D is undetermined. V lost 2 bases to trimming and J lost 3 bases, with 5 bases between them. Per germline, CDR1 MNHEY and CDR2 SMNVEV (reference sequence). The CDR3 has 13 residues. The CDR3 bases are TGTGCCAGCAGTTTAGTAGACTACAATGAGCAGTTCTTC. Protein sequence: CASSLVDYNEQFF.

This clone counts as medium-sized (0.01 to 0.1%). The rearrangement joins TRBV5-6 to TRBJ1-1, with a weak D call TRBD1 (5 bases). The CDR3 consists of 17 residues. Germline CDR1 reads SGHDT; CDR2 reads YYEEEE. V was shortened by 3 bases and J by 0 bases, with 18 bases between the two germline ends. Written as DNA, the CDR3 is TGTGCCAGCAGCTCACGTCTCAGGGATTATATGAACACTGAAGCTTTCTTT. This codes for CASSSRLRDYMNTEAFF.

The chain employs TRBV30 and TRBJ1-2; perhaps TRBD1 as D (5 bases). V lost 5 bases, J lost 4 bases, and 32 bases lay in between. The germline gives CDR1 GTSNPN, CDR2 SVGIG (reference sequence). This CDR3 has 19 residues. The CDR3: CAWSTLGHFAPSSSYGYTF. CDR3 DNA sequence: TGTGCCTGGTCTACGCTAGGACACTTCGCCCCCTCCTCCAGCTATGGCTACACCTTC.

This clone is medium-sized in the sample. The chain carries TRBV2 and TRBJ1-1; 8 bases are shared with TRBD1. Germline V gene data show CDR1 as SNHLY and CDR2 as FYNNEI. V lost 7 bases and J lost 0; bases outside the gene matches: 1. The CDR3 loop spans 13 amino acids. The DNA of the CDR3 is TGTGCCAGCACAGGGGGCATGAACACTGAAGCTTTCTTT. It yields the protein CASTGGMNTEAFF.

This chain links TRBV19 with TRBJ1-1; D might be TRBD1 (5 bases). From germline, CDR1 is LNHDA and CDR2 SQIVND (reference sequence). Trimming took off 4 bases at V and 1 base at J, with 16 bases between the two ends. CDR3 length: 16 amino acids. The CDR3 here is CASSRGGRLENTEAFF. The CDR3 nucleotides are TGTGCCAGTAGTAGGGGGGGACGGTTAGAGAACACTGAAGCTTTCTTT.

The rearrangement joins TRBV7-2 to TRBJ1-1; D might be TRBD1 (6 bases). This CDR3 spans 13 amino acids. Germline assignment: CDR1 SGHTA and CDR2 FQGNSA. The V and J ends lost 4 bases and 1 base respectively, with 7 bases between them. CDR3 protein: CASSSDRNTEAFF. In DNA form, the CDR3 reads TGTGCCAGCAGCTCGGACAGGAACACTGAAGCTTTCTTT.

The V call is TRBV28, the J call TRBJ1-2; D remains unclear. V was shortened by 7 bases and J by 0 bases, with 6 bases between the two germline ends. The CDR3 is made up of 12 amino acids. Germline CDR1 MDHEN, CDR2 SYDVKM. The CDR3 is CASTGPNYGYTF. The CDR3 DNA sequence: TGTGCCAGCACCGGTCCTAACTATGGCTACACCTTC.

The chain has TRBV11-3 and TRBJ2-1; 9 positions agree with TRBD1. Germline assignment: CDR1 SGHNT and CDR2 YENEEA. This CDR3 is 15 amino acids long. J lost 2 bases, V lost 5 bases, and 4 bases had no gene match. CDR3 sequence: CASSHGQGTYNEQFF. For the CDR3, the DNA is TGTGCCAGCAGCCATGGACAGGGGACCTACAATGAGCAGTTCTTC.

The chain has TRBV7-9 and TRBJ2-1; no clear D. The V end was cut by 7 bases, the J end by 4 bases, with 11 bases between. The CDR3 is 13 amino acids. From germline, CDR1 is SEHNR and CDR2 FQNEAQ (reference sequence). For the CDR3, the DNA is TGTGCCAGCACCGCTGTGAGTTACAATGAGCAGTTCTTC. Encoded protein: CASTAVSYNEQFF.

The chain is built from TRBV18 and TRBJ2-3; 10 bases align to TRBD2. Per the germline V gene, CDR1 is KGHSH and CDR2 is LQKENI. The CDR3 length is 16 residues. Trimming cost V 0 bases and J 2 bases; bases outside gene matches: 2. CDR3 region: CASSPPSGRLTDTQYF. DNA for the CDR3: TGTGCCAGCTCACCACCTAGCGGGAGGCTCACAGATACGCAGTATTTT.

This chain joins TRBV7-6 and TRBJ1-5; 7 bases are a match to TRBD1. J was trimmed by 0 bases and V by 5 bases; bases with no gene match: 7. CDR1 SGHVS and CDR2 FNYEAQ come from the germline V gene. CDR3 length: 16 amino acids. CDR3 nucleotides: TGTGCCAGCAGCGTGGGGACAGTTTATAGCAATCAGCCCCAGCATTTT. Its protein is CASSVGTVYSNQPQHF.

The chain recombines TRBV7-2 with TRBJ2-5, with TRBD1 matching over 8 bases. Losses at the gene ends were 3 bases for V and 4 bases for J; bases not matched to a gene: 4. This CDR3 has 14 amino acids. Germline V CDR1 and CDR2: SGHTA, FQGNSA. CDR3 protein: CASSLNRGRETQYF. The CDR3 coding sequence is TGTGCCAGCAGCTTGAACAGGGGGAGAGAGACCCAGTACTTC.

The CDR3 spells CASSSRVSVNEQYF. The CDR3 bases are TGCGCCAGCAGCTCACGGGTATCGGTCAACGAGCAGTACTTC. The chain links TRBV5-1 to TRBJ2-7; no reliable D call. Germline V gene lookup returns CDR1 SGHRS and CDR2 YFSETQ. CDR3 size: 14 residues. The V end lost 3 bases, the J end lost 5 bases, and 15 bases lay between the germline ends.

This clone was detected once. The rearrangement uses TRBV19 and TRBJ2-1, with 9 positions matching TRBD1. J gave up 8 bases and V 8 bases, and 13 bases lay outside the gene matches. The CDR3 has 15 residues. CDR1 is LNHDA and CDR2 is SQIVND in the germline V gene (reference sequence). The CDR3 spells CASVLQQGARDEQFF. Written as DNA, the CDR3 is TGTGCCAGTGTCCTTCAACAGGGGGCGAGGGATGAGCAGTTCTTC.

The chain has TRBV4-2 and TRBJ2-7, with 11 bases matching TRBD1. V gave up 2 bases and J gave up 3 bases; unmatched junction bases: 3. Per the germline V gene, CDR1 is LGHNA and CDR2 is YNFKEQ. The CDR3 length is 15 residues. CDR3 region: CASSQTGTGGYEQYF. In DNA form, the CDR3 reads TGTGCCAGCAGCCAAACCGGGACAGGGGGCTACGAGCAGTACTTC.

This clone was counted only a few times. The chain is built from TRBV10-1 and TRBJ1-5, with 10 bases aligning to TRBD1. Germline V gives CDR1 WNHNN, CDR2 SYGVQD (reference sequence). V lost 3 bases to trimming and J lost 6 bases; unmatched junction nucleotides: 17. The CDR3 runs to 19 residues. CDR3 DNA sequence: TGCGCCAGCAGTGAACGACGGGACAGGGGTATCTTGCCCGTTCAGCCCCAGCATTTT. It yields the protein CASSERRDRGILPVQPQHF.